A single sample is the source of the 10 T cell receptor beta chains below, sequenced in a study of blood T cells in healthy people across ages. Together with a sample-barcoded 5' primer, a J-beta primer mix was included in a second PCR lasting roughly 6 to 12 cycles. One entry per CDR3 protein results from TCRdb running MiXCR on the 5' RACE reads. The sample includes some 1 million distinct CDR3 sequences, 35% to 55% of them seen just once. Sequencing input: blood. The source is a woman aged 60-75 years in good health.

The V and J genes are TRBV20-1 and TRBJ1-3; 9 nucleotides line up with TRBD1. With V trimmed by 0 bases and J by 3 bases, 9 bases remained unmatched. The CDR3 covers 17 residues. Germline V lookup: CDR1 DFQATT, CDR2 SNEGSKA (reference sequence). For the CDR3, the DNA is TGCAGTGCTAGAGATCGAGGGGACAGGGTTGGTGGAAACACCATATATTTT. Its translation is CSARDRGDRVGGNTIYF.

The chain combines TRBV6-4 with TRBJ1-5; D is ambiguous. In germline, CDR1 is MRHNA, CDR2 SNTAGT. The CDR3 has 11 residues. Trimming removed 6 bases at V and 8 bases at J, with 8 bases between. CDR3 coding DNA: TGTGCCAGCAGATCGTACGAGCCCCAGCATTTT. It translates to CASRSYEPQHF.

The V and J genes are TRBV9 and TRBJ2-5; tentatively, D is TRBD1 (5 bases). Germline V gene data show CDR1 as SGDLS and CDR2 as YYNGEE. The CDR3 loop spans 13 amino acids. V gave up 2 bases and J gave up 11 bases, with 16 bases separating them. CDR3 DNA sequence: TGTGCCAGCAGCGTCGGGCAGGGTACGACGCAGTACTTC. This translates into CASSVGQGTTQYF.

This rearrangement joins TRBV5-5 to TRBJ1-5; D might be TRBD1 (6 bases). The CDR3 extends over 16 amino acids. Between the trimmed V and J ends, which lost 5 bases and 3 bases, there was a span of 18 bases. Germline V gene lookup returns CDR1 SGHKS and CDR2 YYEKEE (reference sequence). In DNA form, the CDR3 reads TGTGCCAGCAGTAGACAGGCACAGGGAAACAATCAGCCCCAGCATTTT. Translated, it gives CASSRQAQGNNQPQHF.

The chain couples TRBV6-5 to TRBJ2-7, with a weak D call TRBD2 (6 bases). V lost 4 bases, J lost 3 bases, and 16 bases lay in between. The CDR3 contains 15 residues. Per the germline V gene, CDR1 is MNHEY and CDR2 is SVGAGI. In nucleotides, the CDR3 is TGTGCCAGCAGTTCCGCCGGCGGGAAAAACTACGAGCAGTACTTC. It yields the protein CASSSAGGKNYEQYF.

The chain links TRBV11-2 to TRBJ2-6; D remains unclear. The CDR3 consists of 15 residues. Germline-derived CDR1 and CDR2 are SGHAT and FQNNGV. Trimming took 4 bases from V and 4 from J, leaving 11 bases between them. CDR3 amino acids: CASSSRNLGANVLTF. CDR3 nucleotides: TGTGCCAGCAGCTCAAGGAATCTAGGGGCCAACGTCCTGACTTTC.

The table lists this clonotype with a few counts. This chain connects TRBV6-1 to TRBJ2-7; TRBD2 matches at 16 bases. The CDR3 has 15 amino acids. Looked up from germline, CDR1 is MNHNS and CDR2 is SASEGT. V dropped 6 bases and J dropped 6; count of bases not matched to a gene: 5. The CDR3, as DNA: TGTGCCAGCAGGGCGGGACTAGCGGGAGGGCTCGAGCAGTACTTC. It specifies CASRAGLAGGLEQYF.

This clonotype was seen a few times. The V and J genes are TRBV27 and TRBJ1-5, with D unresolved. The CDR3 runs to 15 residues. Germline values: CDR1 MNHEY, CDR2 SMNVEV (reference sequence). Trimming shortened V by 0 bases and J by 6 bases, and 12 bases separated the two germline ends. CDR3 sequence (DNA): TGTGCCAGCAGTTTATCTGGGTTTGAGTTTCAGCCCCAGCATTTT. This translates into CASSLSGFEFQPQHF.

This clonotype was seen a handful of times. This chain links TRBV6-1 with TRBJ2-7; TRBD1 matches at 7 bases. With 5 bases clipped from V and 4 bases from J, the junction kept 14 bases outside the gene matches. Germline V gives CDR1 MNHNS, CDR2 SASEGT. The CDR3 has 16 amino acids. Here the CDR3 DNA reads TGTGCCAGCAGTCTTGAGTTTTCCGGGACAGCATACGAGCAGTACTTC. Translated, it gives CASSLEFSGTAYEQYF.

This clonotype was counted between two and nine times. This chain uses TRBV12-3 or TRBV12-4 with TRBJ2-5; 9 bases are a match to TRBD2. The CDR3 totals 16 residues. The trim removed 4 bases at V and 4 bases at J, leaving 10 bases unmatched. The CDR3 sequence is CASSSLAGAGAETQYF. The CDR3 DNA reads TGTGCCAGCAGTTCGTTAGCGGGAGCCGGGGCAGAGACCCAGTACTTC.